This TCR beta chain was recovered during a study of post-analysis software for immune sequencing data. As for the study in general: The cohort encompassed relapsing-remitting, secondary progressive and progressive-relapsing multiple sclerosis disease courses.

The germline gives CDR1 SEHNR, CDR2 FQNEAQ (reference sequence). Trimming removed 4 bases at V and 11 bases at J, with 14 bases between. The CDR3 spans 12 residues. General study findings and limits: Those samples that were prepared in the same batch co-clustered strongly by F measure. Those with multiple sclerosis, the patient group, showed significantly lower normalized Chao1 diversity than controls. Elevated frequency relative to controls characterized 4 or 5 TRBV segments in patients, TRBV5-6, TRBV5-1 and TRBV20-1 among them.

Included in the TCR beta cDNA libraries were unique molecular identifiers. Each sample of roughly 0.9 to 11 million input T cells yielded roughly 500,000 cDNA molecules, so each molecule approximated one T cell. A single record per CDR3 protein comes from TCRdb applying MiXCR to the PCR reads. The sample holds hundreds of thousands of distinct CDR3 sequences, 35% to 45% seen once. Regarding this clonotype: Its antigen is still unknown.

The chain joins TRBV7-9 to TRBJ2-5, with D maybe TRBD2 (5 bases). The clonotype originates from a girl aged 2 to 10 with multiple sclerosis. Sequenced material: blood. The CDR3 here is CASSSDLREQYF. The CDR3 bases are TGTGCCAGCAGCTCCGACCTGAGGGAGCAGTACTTC.